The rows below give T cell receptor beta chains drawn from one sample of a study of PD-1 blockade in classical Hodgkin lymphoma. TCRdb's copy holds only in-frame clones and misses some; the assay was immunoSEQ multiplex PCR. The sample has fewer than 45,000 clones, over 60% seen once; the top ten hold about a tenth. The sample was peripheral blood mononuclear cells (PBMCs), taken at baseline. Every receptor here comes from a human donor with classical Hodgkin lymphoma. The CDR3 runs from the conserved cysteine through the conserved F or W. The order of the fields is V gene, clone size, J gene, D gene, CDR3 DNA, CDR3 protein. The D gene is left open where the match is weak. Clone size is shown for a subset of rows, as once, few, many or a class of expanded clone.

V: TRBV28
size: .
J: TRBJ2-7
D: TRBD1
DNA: TGTGCCAGCTCCAGCCGGGACAGGGGGCCTTTGGAGCAGTACTTC
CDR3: CASSSRDRGPLEQYF

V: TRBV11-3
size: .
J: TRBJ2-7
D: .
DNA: TGTGCCAGCAGCTTAGACGCCAGGGGGGGATCCTACGAGCAGTACTTC
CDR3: CASSLDARGGSYEQYF

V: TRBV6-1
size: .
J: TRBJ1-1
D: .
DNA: TGTGCCAGCAGTGCAAGCAAGTTTGAAGCTTTCTTT
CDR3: CASSASKFEAFF

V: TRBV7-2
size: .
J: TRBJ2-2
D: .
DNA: TGTGCCAGCAGCTTAGCGCCAAGGACCGGGGAGCTGTTTTTT
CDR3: CASSLAPRTGELFF

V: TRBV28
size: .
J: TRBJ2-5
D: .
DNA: TGTGCCAGCACCCCGAGGGGGGGCCAGGAGACCCAGTACTTC
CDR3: CASTPRGGQETQYF

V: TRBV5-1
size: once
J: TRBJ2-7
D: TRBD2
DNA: TGCGCCAGCGGGGAGGGGAGCGGGAGAGGCGAGCAGTACTTC
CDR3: CASGEGSGRGEQYF

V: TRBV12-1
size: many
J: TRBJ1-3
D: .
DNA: TGTGCCAGCAGCCCCCCTTCGTCCGGCGGTAACACCATATATTTT
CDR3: CASSPPSSGGNTIYF

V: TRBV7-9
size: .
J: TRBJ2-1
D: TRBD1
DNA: TGTGCCGGCTCCACAGGGGTGTGGGGCAATGAGCAGTTCTTC
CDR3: CAGSTGVWGNEQFF

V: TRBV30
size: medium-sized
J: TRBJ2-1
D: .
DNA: TGTGCCTGGAAGGGTGGAGCCCCCAATGAGCAGTTCTTC
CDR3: CAWKGGAPNEQFF

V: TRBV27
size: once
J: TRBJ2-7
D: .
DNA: TGTGCCAGCAGTTCCCTTCCGGGACTCCTACTCCACGAGCAGTACTTC
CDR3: CASSSLPGLLLHEQYF

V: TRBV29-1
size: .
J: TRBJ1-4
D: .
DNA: TGCAGCGTTGATCCGGGACAAAATGAAAAACTGTTTTTT
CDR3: CSVDPGQNEKLFF